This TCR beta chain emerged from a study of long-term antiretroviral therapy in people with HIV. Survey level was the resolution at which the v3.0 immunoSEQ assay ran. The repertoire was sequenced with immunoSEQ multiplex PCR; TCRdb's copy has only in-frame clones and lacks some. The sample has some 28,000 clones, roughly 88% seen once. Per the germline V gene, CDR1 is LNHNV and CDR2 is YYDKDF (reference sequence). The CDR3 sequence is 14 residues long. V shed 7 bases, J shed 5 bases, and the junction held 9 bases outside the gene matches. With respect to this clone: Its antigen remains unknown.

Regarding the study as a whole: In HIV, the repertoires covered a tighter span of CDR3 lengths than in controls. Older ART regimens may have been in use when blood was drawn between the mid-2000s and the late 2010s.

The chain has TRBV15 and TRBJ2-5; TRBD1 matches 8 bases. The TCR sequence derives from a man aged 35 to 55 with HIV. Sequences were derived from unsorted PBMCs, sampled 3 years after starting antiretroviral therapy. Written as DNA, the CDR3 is TGTGCCACCAACGACAGGGGCCCCGGGGAGACCCAGTACTTC. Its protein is CATNDRGPGETQYF.